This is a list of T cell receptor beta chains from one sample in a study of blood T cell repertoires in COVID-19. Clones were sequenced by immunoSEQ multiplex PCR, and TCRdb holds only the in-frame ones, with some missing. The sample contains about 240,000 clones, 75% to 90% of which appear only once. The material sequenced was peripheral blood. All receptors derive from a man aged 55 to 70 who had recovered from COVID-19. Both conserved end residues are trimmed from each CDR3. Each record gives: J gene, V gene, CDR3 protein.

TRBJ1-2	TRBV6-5	ASSRSGWDYGYT
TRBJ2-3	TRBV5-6	ASSFGLAGGDTQY
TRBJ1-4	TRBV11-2	ASSPGRGAASNEKLF
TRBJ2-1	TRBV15	ATSREPSGGEVEQF
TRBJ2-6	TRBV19	ASTRQGYGANVLT
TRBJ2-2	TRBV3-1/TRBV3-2	ASSQEYSGTGTDTPDTGELF
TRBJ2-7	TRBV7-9	ATEKGVGEQY
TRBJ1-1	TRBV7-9	ASSSQGLMNTEAF
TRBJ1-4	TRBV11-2	ASSHPLPRGQEKLF
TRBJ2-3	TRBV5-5	ASNALTSTDTQY
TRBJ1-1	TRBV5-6	ASSPGTMNTEAF
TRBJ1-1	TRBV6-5	ASRSLELVKAF
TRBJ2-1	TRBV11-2	ASSTGVSFNEQF
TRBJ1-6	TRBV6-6	ASSYSQGQGSPLH
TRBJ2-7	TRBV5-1	ASSPTGSSYEQY
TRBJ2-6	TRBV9	ASSVRTRSSGANVLT
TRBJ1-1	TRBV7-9	ASSAGTGMNTEAF
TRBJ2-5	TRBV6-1	ASSDLGRVFQETQY
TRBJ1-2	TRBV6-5	ASFGQGAGYGYT
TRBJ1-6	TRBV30	AWGRGGLRNSPLH
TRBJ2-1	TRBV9	ASSHGTSGGKNEQF
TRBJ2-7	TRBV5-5	ASSSLTIAGALSYEQY
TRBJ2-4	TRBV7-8	ASSLNIGTSDLAKNIQY
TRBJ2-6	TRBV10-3	AIRGDSGANVLT